This entry lists 27 T cell receptor beta chains sequenced from one sample in a study of response to subunit inactivated influenza vaccine. Each CDR3 protein is one row after TCRdb ran MiXCR on the RT-PCR reads. The sample records more than 450,000 distinct CDR3 sequences, roughly 12% being singletons. The sample was also linked to a second study, of T cells expressing NK-cell markers. That source notes: The cDNA for TCR beta came from 5'RACE template switching with UMIs.

The sample consisted of PBMCs from blood, taken on the day of vaccination. The source of these receptors is a man over 45 who received an inactivated influenza vaccine.

This clonotype has more than one count but fewer than ten. The chain has TRBV14 and TRBJ2-3; D might be TRBD2 (6 bases). Deletions cut 0 bases from V and 0 bases from J, with 19 bases between. The germline CDR1 and CDR2 sequences are SGHDN and FVKESK. The CDR3 is 19 amino acids. CDR3 DNA sequence: TGTGCCAGCAGCCAAGAGCCGTGGGACTTCAGACCTAGCACAGATACGCAGTATTTT. Translating gives CASSQEPWDFRPSTDTQYF. Together with reference TRBV14 and TRBJ2-3, the CDR3 gives the full variable domain: EAGVTQFPSHSVIEKGQTVTLRCDPISGHDNLYWYRRVMGKEIKFLLHFVKESKQDESGMPNNRFLAERTGGTYSTLKVQPAELEDSGVYFCASSQEPWDFRPSTDTQYFGPGTRLTVL.

This clonotype has more than one count but fewer than ten. The rearrangement links TRBV20-1 to TRBJ2-7, with 10 bases identical to TRBD2. Looked up from germline, CDR1 is DFQATT and CDR2 is SNEGSKA (reference sequence). This CDR3 spans 14 amino acids. Here the CDR3 reads CSAHRGLADYEQYF. In DNA form, the CDR3 reads TGCAGCGCCCACCGAGGACTAGCGGACTACGAGCAGTACTTC.

This clonotype has at least ten counts. The chain uses TRBV5-1 and TRBJ2-2; 9 bases align to TRBD1. Looked up from germline, CDR1 is SGHRS and CDR2 is YFSETQ. The V gene end was trimmed by 7 bases and the J gene end by 6 bases; junction bases not matched to a gene: 13. This CDR3 has 16 amino acids. CDR3 nucleotide sequence: TGCGCCAGCCGAAATCCGGGACAGGGTTGGTCCGGGGAGCTGTTTTTT. It specifies CASRNPGQGWSGELFF.

This clonotype has a count of ten or more. The DNA of the CDR3 is TGTGCCATCAGTGAGTCGACAGGGGGGCAGCCCCAGCATTTT. It is translated as CAISESTGGQPQHF. This chain connects TRBV10-3 to TRBJ1-5, with TRBD1 matching over 9 bases. The CDR3 is 14 amino acids. CDR1 is ENHRY, CDR2 SYGVKD, per germline. V shed 0 bases, J shed 7 bases, and the junction held 1 base outside the gene matches.

This sequence joins TRBV4-3 and TRBJ2-3, with TRBD2 identical over 9 bases. V lost 3 bases and J lost 2; bases outside the gene matches: 9. Germline lookup yields CDR1 LGHNA and CDR2 YSLEER. CDR3 length equals 17 residues. CDR3 amino acids: CASSHVTLAGSTDTQYF. In DNA, the CDR3 is TGCGCCAGCAGCCACGTAACGCTAGCGGGGTCCACAGATACGCAGTATTTT.

This sequence joins TRBV7-2 and TRBJ2-7; TRBD2 is a possible D gene (6 bases). This CDR3 is built from 15 residues. Germline V CDR1 and CDR2: SGHTA, FQGNSA. V dropped 1 base and J dropped 4 bases, with 14 bases sitting between them. The CDR3 nucleotides read TGTGCCAGCAGCTTAGAAGGAGGGAGTTGGTACGAGCAGTACTTC. The encoded protein is CASSLEGGSWYEQYF.

This clonotype showed up just a few times. This rearrangement joins TRBV7-8 to TRBJ2-1, with TRBD2 matching 11 bases. The J segment lost 3 bases and the V segment lost 5 bases, leaving 6 bases of the junction unmatched. The CDR3 has 16 residues. Germline CDR1 reads SGHVS; CDR2 reads FQNEAQ. The CDR3 coding sequence is TGTGCCAGCAGCCGATCACTAGCGGGGGACTACAATGAGCAGTTCTTC. It is translated as CASSRSLAGDYNEQFF.

This chain links TRBV2 with TRBJ2-5; D unclear. The V gene lost 10 bases and the J gene lost 0 bases, with 9 bases spanning the gap. Germline assignment: CDR1 SNHLY and CDR2 FYNNEI. The CDR3 runs to 12 residues. The CDR3 sequence is CAIASYQETQYF. CDR3 bases: TGTGCCATCGCGAGCTACCAAGAGACCCAGTACTTC.

This clonotype was observed a few times. J is TRBJ2-5 and V is TRBV7-9, with TRBD2 identical over 13 bases. This CDR3 region has 17 residues. The V gene's germline CDR1 is SEHNR and CDR2 FQNEAQ (reference sequence). With 3 bases clipped from V and 5 bases from J, the junction kept 9 bases outside the gene matches. CDR3 in amino acids: CASSFGTSGTKEETQYF. The CDR3 region has the DNA TGTGCCAGCAGCTTCGGGACTAGCGGGACTAAAGAGGAGACCCAGTACTTC.

This clonotype has just a few counts. The chain is built from TRBV3-1 and TRBJ2-5; the D is unclear. V was shortened by 5 bases and J by 4 bases, with 23 bases between the two germline ends. There are 17 residues in the CDR3. Per germline, CDR1 LGHDT and CDR2 YNNKEL (reference sequence). The DNA of the CDR3 is TGTGCCAGCAGCGGGCTAAGTAGACCAACCGTGGGAGAGACCCAGTACTTC. It specifies CASSGLSRPTVGETQYF.

This clonotype was seen a handful of times. The J gene is TRBJ2-1, the V gene TRBV5-1, with D maybe TRBD1 (7 bases). This CDR3 has 15 residues. CDR1 and CDR2 (germline): SGHRS, YFSETQ. The V end lost 2 bases, the J end lost 6 bases, and 15 bases lay between the germline ends. CDR3 residues: CASSFVAGQINEQFF. CDR3 coding DNA: TGCGCCAGCAGCTTTGTGGCGGGACAGATCAATGAGCAGTTCTTC.

This clonotype was counted a few times. V gene TRBV25-1 combines with J gene TRBJ1-1, with no clear D. V was trimmed by 8 bases and J by 0 bases, leaving 25 bases between them. The CDR3 is 18 amino acids. Germline loops: CDR1 MGHDK, CDR2 SYGVNS. The CDR3 here is CASHTYSDGLFMNTEAFF. In DNA form, the CDR3 reads TGTGCCAGCCACACTTACTCGGACGGCCTTTTCATGAACACTGAAGCTTTCTTT.

The V gene is TRBV28, the J gene TRBJ2-7; TRBD1 aligns across 10 bases. Trimming took 5 bases from V and 2 from J; bases not matched to a gene: 6. The CDR3 extends over 15 amino acids. Germline CDR1 reads MDHEN; CDR2 reads SYDVKM. In DNA form, the CDR3 reads TGTGCCAGCAGTCTACGGGACAGGGGCGCCTACGAGCAGTACTTC. This encodes CASSLRDRGAYEQYF. Together with reference TRBV28 and TRBJ2-7, the CDR3 gives the full variable domain: DVKVTQSSRYLVKRTGEKVFLECVQDMDHENMFWYRQDPGLGLRLIYFSYDVKMKEKGDIPEGYSVSREKKERFSLILESASTNQTSMYLCASSLRDRGAYEQYFGPGTRLTVT.

The chain carries TRBV10-3 and TRBJ2-3; TRBD2 aligns across 12 bases. V lost 4 bases, J lost 4 bases, and 6 bases stayed unmatched. Germline V lookup: CDR1 ENHRY, CDR2 SYGVKD. This CDR3 region has 16 residues. The CDR3 protein is CAISVSSGRASDTQYF. The CDR3 DNA reads TGTGCCATCAGTGTCTCTAGCGGGAGGGCCTCAGATACGCAGTATTTT.

The chain joins TRBV5-5 to TRBJ2-7; D unclear. Trimming took off 2 bases at V and 0 bases at J, with 15 bases between the two ends. The CDR3 has 16 residues. Per germline, CDR1 SGHKS and CDR2 YYEKEE (reference sequence). DNA of the CDR3: TGTGCCAGCAGCTTCGGAACGGGTGCGACCTCCTACGAGCAGTACTTC. It is translated as CASSFGTGATSYEQYF.

This clonotype showed up many times. For the CDR3, the DNA is TGCAGCGTTGGGTACGGGACAGGGGCTTGGGAGCAGTACTTC. It yields the protein CSVGYGTGAWEQYF. The chain combines TRBV29-1 with TRBJ2-7; TRBD1 matches 10 bases. V was pared by 4 bases and J by 7 bases, with 10 bases of the junction left unmatched. This CDR3 is built from 14 residues. The germline CDR1 and CDR2 sequences are SQVTM and ANQGSEA.

This chain uses TRBV6-2 or TRBV6-3 with TRBJ1-5; 9 bases fit TRBD1. The germline gives CDR1 MNHEY, CDR2 SVGEGT. V lost 4 bases to trimming and J lost 7 bases; unmatched junction nucleotides: 8. The CDR3 totals 15 residues. CDR3 region: CASSSGTGMKQPQHF. The CDR3 bases are TGTGCCAGCAGTTCCGGGACAGGGATGAAACAGCCCCAGCATTTT.

V and J are TRBV7-6 and TRBJ2-1, with D unclear. The ends were cut back, 6 bases at V and 7 bases at J, with 10 bases in the middle. The germline V gene has CDR1 SGHVS and CDR2 FNYEAQ. CDR3 length equals 12 residues. CDR3 loop: CASSHPRNEQFF. CDR3 sequence (DNA): TGTGCCAGCAGTCATCCGCGGAATGAGCAGTTCTTC.

This clonotype has only a few counts. The chain has TRBV12-3 or TRBV12-4 and TRBJ2-7; tentative D call: TRBD1 (5 bases). The V and J ends lost 1 base and 6 bases respectively, with 13 bases between them. This CDR3 is 14 amino acids long. The CDR3 here is CASSLDQGRSEQYF. In DNA form, the CDR3 reads TGTGCCAGCAGTTTAGATCAGGGTCGTAGCGAGCAGTACTTC.

The chain joins TRBV7-2 to TRBJ1-2; D is unclear. Germline CDR1 SGHTA, CDR2 FQGNSA. The V gene lost 2 bases and the J gene lost 4 bases, with 8 bases spanning the gap. This CDR3 is built from 13 residues. CDR3 sequence: CASSLFPRYGYTF. The DNA of the CDR3 is TGTGCCAGCAGCTTATTCCCCCGCTATGGCTACACCTTC.

This clonotype was seen a few times. The chain joins TRBV5-1 to TRBJ1-2, with D perhaps matching TRBD1 (6 bases). This CDR3 has 13 residues. Trimming took off 3 bases at V and 12 bases at J, with 18 bases between the two ends. Germline values: CDR1 SGHRS, CDR2 YFSETQ. CDR3 region: CASSSGTGGGNTF. The CDR3 coding sequence is TGCGCCAGCAGCTCCGGGACGGGGGGCGGCAACACCTTC.

This clonotype showed up many times. The chain combines TRBV5-1 with TRBJ1-6, with a weak D call TRBD1 (6 bases). Between the trimmed V and J ends, which lost 4 bases and 11 bases, there was a span of 19 bases. Germline values: CDR1 SGHRS, CDR2 YFSETQ. The CDR3 length is 15 residues. CDR3 bases: TGCGCCAGCAGCGAGGGGGGGCAGCGGCGGGCACCCCTCCACTTT. Residues: CASSEGGQRRAPLHF.

This chain joins TRBV20-1 and TRBJ1-2, with D perhaps matching TRBD1 (6 bases). Germline V gene data show CDR1 as DFQATT and CDR2 as SNEGSKA (reference sequence). Trimming took 0 bases from V and 7 from J, leaving 18 bases between them. This CDR3 spans 15 amino acids. In nucleotides, the CDR3 is TGCAGTGCTAGAGATGAGGGGGGGCACCGTTTTGGCTACACCTTC. It yields the protein CSARDEGGHRFGYTF.

This clonotype was observed a handful of times. J is TRBJ1-1 and V is TRBV18, with D possibly being TRBD1 (5 bases). Germline CDR1 is KGHSH and CDR2 is LQKENI. Deletions cut 1 base from V and 3 bases from J, with 12 bases between. This CDR3 spans 15 amino acids. This CDR3 reads CASSPRPGQDTEAFF. CDR3 in DNA: TGTGCCAGCTCACCACGACCAGGGCAGGACACTGAAGCTTTCTTT.

The chain combines TRBV11-2 with TRBJ1-2; 11 bases are a match to TRBD1. V lost 5 bases and J lost 5; bases outside the gene matches: 4. This CDR3 is built from 14 residues. CDR1 is SGHAT and CDR2 is FQNNGV in the germline V gene. The CDR3 sequence is CASSQRDRGYGYTF. CDR3 in DNA: TGTGCCAGCAGCCAACGGGACAGGGGGTATGGCTACACCTTC.

This clonotype was seen a few times. The V call is TRBV6-1, the J call TRBJ2-7; TRBD2 matches 12 bases. The V segment lost 6 bases and the J segment 4 bases; nucleotides outside the gene matches: 4. Germline CDR1 is MNHNS and CDR2 is SASEGT. The CDR3 runs to 14 residues. CDR3 in DNA: TGTGCCAGCAGCTGGACTAGCGGGGCTTACGAGCAGTACTTC. Its protein product is CASSWTSGAYEQYF.

This clonotype was detected a few times. The chain uses TRBV2 and TRBJ2-1; a possible D gene is TRBD2 (5 bases). Germline V gene lookup returns CDR1 SNHLY and CDR2 FYNNEI. The CDR3 sequence is 15 residues long. Trimming removed 7 bases from V and 0 bases from J, with 13 bases in between. The CDR3 spells CASKEGLTSYNEQFF. The CDR3 region has the DNA TGTGCCAGCAAGGAAGGACTTACCTCCTACAATGAGCAGTTCTTC.